Following are 23 T cell receptor beta chains from one sample sequenced in a study of T cell clones after liver transplantation (dated by TCRdb to about 2019). Library construction relied on the immunoSEQ multiplex PCR assay. The table was pulled from immuneACCESS by TCRdb, which kept in-frame rearrangements only. Such tables lose some clones; where checked, under half of the loss comes from unresolved V genes, and the rest has no known cause. This sample comprises over 8,500 clones, about 76% of them detected only once. About 23% of the sample rests with the top ten. Sequencing was performed on CD4+ T cells from blood, taken nearly 33 months after liver transplant. Source of these receptors: a human patient who received a liver transplant. After a transplant, certain T cells may trace back to the graft donor.

The rearrangement joins TRBV6-5 to TRBJ2-2, with unresolved D. Trimming left V 0 bases short and J 4 bases short, with 3 bases between. CDR1 is MNHEY and CDR2 is SVGAGI in the germline V gene. The CDR3 totals 13 residues. In DNA form, the CDR3 reads TGTGCCAGCAGTTACTCTCCCACCGGGGAGCTGTTTTTT. Residues: CASSYSPTGELFF.

This clone is medium-sized (0.01 to 0.1%) in the sample. The chain links TRBV28 to TRBJ2-5; 11 bases line up with TRBD2. CDR3 size: 15 residues. J lost 4 bases, V lost 5 bases, and 6 bases had no gene match. The germline CDR1 and CDR2 sequences are MDHEN and SYDVKM. CDR3: CASSPPGLAAETQYF. The DNA for the CDR3 is TGTGCCAGCAGTCCTCCGGGACTAGCGGCAGAGACCCAGTACTTC.

This clone turned up a few times. The J gene is TRBJ2-1, the V gene TRBV6-6; TRBD2 aligns across 7 bases. V trimming: 10 bases; J trimming: 7 bases; junction bases outside the gene matches: 7. This CDR3 is 12 amino acids long. Germline values: CDR1 MNHNY, CDR2 SVGAGI (reference sequence). As DNA, the CDR3 is TGTGCCACAGGGAGGGCGAGGAATGAGCAGTTCTTC. Amino acid sequence: CATGRARNEQFF.

V is TRBV6-6 and J is TRBJ1-1, with a possible D match to TRBD1 (5 bases). Trimming cost V 2 bases and J 10 bases, with 23 bases left between them. The CDR3 covers 16 residues. Germline V lookup: CDR1 MNHNY, CDR2 SVGAGI (reference sequence). The CDR3 DNA sequence: TGTGCCAGCAGTTACCCGCCCGGCAGCCAGTTTCAGGGAGCTTTCTTT. The encoded protein is CASSYPPGSQFQGAFF.

This sequence joins TRBV7-6 and TRBJ1-4; 11 bases are a match to TRBD1. Germline loops: CDR1 SGHVS, CDR2 FNYEAQ. Germline trimming cut 5 bases from V and 7 bases from J; bases unmatched to any gene: 3. The CDR3 is 14 residues long. CDR3 sequence (DNA): TGTGCCAGCAGCCGGGGACAGGGGGGTGAAAAACTGTTTTTT. Amino acids: CASSRGQGGEKLFF.

The chain employs TRBV30 and TRBJ1-1, with 8 bases identical to TRBD1. V gave up 0 bases and J gave up 5 bases; unmatched junction bases: 5. CDR1 is GTSNPN, CDR2 SVGIG, per germline (reference sequence). This CDR3 spans 14 amino acids. The CDR3 protein is CAWSVSQGGTEAFF. The CDR3 coding sequence is TGTGCCTGGAGTGTTTCACAGGGGGGAACTGAAGCTTTCTTT.

In this sample, this clone turned up a few times. This chain connects TRBV27 to TRBJ1-1; D is perhaps TRBD1 (6 bases). V was shortened by 0 bases and J by 1 base, with 9 bases between the two germline ends. Germline values: CDR1 MNHEY, CDR2 SMNVEV (reference sequence). The CDR3 is 15 residues long. For the CDR3, the DNA is TGTGCCAGCAGTTTATCAGGGGGGGGGAACACTGAAGCTTTCTTT. Protein product: CASSLSGGGNTEAFF.

This chain's CDR3 is CASSQDYRGTQYF. Here the CDR3 DNA reads TGCGCCAGCAGCCAAGATTACAGGGGTACGCAGTATTTT. The V call is TRBV4-3, the J call TRBJ2-3; TRBD1 aligns across 7 bases. This CDR3 comprises 13 residues. After removal of 0 bases from V and 8 bases from J, the junction contained 2 bases not matched to a gene. Germline V lookup: CDR1 LGHNA, CDR2 YSLEER.

This sequence joins TRBV7-9 and TRBJ1-2; the D gene is possibly TRBD1 (6 bases). Germline values: CDR1 SEHNR, CDR2 FQNEAQ (reference sequence). This CDR3 has 12 amino acids. V lost 8 bases to trimming and J lost 3 bases, with 10 bases between them. The CDR3 DNA is TGTGCCAGCGCGGGGGGCGACTATGGCTACACCTTC. Its protein product is CASAGGDYGYTF. Full variable domain (outside the CDR3, taken from reference TRBV7-9 and TRBJ1-2): DTGVSQNPRHKITKRGQNVTFRCDPISEHNRLYWYRQTLGQGPEFLTYFQNEAQLEKSRLLSDRFSAERPKGSFSTLEIQRTEQGDSAMYLCASAGGDYGYTFGSGTRLTVV.

The chain is built from TRBV28 and TRBJ1-5; TRBD1 matches at 7 bases. Per the germline V gene, CDR1 is MDHEN and CDR2 is SYDVKM. The CDR3 runs to 14 residues. Trimming took 5 bases from V and 7 from J; bases not matched to a gene: 8. The CDR3 spells CASSPIGGWQPQHF. The CDR3 coding sequence is TGTGCCAGCAGTCCTATAGGGGGCTGGCAGCCCCAGCATTTT.

DNA of the CDR3: TGCGCCAGCAGCCAAAATAAGATCGGCCGTGGACTAGCGGGAGATCCCTACAATGAGCAGTTCTTC. Amino acid sequence: CASSQNKIGRGLAGDPYNEQFF. The chain joins TRBV4-1 to TRBJ2-1; 13 bases line up with TRBD2. CDR1 is MGHRA and CDR2 is YSYEKL in the germline V gene. The junction had 18 bases not matched to a gene; V was cut back by 2 bases and J by 2 bases. This CDR3 is built from 22 residues.

For the CDR3, the DNA is TGTGCCAGCAGCTTAGAAGCGGGAGGGGTGTATGGCTACACCTTC. Translation: CASSLEAGGVYGYTF. The rearrangement joins TRBV11-2 to TRBJ1-2, with a tentative D call TRBD1 (5 bases). The CDR3 covers 15 residues. The germline V and J ends were trimmed by 0 bases and 5 bases, with 13 bases remaining between them. Germline lookup yields CDR1 SGHAT and CDR2 FQNNGV.

V is TRBV14 and J is TRBJ2-1; 7 bases align to TRBD2. The junction had 8 bases not matched to a gene; V was cut back by 1 base and J by 5 bases. The CDR3 covers 16 residues. The germline gives CDR1 SGHDN, CDR2 FVKESK. Here the CDR3 reads CASSQGAGRLDNEQFF. In DNA form, the CDR3 reads TGTGCCAGCAGCCAAGGAGCGGGAAGGTTGGACAATGAGCAGTTCTTC. Filled out from reference TRBV14 and TRBJ2-1, the complete variable domain reads EAGVTQFPSHSVIEKGQTVTLRCDPISGHDNLYWYRRVMGKEIKFLLHFVKESKQDESGMPNNRFLAERTGGTYSTLKVQPAELEDSGVYFCASSQGAGRLDNEQFFGPGTRLTVL.

V gene TRBV7-6 combines with J gene TRBJ2-3, with unresolved D. Germline CDR1 and CDR2: SGHVS and FNYEAQ. The CDR3 extends over 12 amino acids. Deletions cut 1 base from V and 4 bases from J, with 3 bases between. The CDR3 loop reads CASSLVSDTQYF. The CDR3 nucleotides read TGTGCCAGCAGCTTAGTGTCAGATACGCAGTATTTT. The variable domain in full, with the rest retrieved from reference TRBV7-6 and TRBJ2-3, is GAGVSQSPRYKVTKRGQDVALRCDPISGHVSLYWYRQALGQGPEFLTYFNYEAQQDKSGLPNDRFSAERPEGSISTLTIQRTEQRDSAMYRCASSLVSDTQYFGPGTRLTVL.

CDR3 nucleotide sequence: TGCGCCAGCGAGAGCGGGAGAGAGGCAGATACGCAGTATTTT. Translating it yields CASESGREADTQYF. J is TRBJ2-3 and V is TRBV4-1, with TRBD2 matching 8 bases. CDR1 is MGHRA, CDR2 YSYEKL, per germline. With 8 bases clipped from V and 4 bases from J, the junction kept 8 bases outside the gene matches. This CDR3 has 14 residues.

This chain joins TRBV7-9 and TRBJ1-4; a possible D gene is TRBD1 (5 bases). CDR1 and CDR2 from the germline V gene are SEHNR and FQNEAQ (reference sequence). This CDR3 spans 14 amino acids. V was shortened by 5 bases and J by 4 bases, with 11 bases between the two germline ends. The chain's CDR3 is CASSDGTYNEKLFF. CDR3 coding DNA: TGTGCCAGCAGCGACGGGACCTATAATGAAAAACTGTTTTTT. The full variable domain, completed using reference TRBV7-9 and TRBJ1-4, is DTGVSQNPRHKITKRGQNVTFRCDPISEHNRLYWYRQTLGQGPEFLTYFQNEAQLEKSRLLSDRFSAERPKGSFSTLEIQRTEQGDSAMYLCASSDGTYNEKLFFGSGTQLSVL.

The chain is built from TRBV19 and TRBJ1-6; 8 nucleotides line up with TRBD1. CDR1 and CDR2 from the germline V gene are LNHDA and SQIVND (reference sequence). The CDR3 consists of 14 residues. With 6 bases clipped from V and 9 bases from J, the junction kept 7 bases outside the gene matches. CDR3 residues: CASSHGQGGSPLHF. For the CDR3, the DNA is TGTGCCAGTAGCCACGGACAGGGTGGTTCACCCCTCCACTTT.

V usage is TRBV7-9 and J usage is TRBJ2-2; TRBD1 matches 9 bases. The CDR3 totals 15 residues. V shed 6 bases, J shed 1 base, and the junction held 3 bases outside the gene matches. The germline V gene encodes CDR1 SEHNR and CDR2 FQNEAQ (reference sequence). The CDR3 is CASSPDRGNTGELFF. CDR3 bases: TGTGCCAGCAGTCCGGACAGGGGGAACACCGGGGAGCTGTTTTTT.

The J gene is TRBJ2-3, the V gene TRBV6-6; no reliable D call. V lost 0 bases and J lost 2, with 3 bases in between. CDR1 and CDR2 from the germline V gene are MNHNY and SVGAGI (reference sequence). The CDR3 is 13 residues long. CDR3 loop: CASSYSFTDTQYF. CDR3 bases: TGTGCCAGCAGTTACTCGTTCACAGATACGCAGTATTTT.

This clone was observed a handful of times. This sequence joins TRBV5-1 and TRBJ1-1; D is possibly TRBD1 (6 bases). The V end lost 0 bases, the J end lost 4 bases, and 10 bases lay between the germline ends. The CDR3 extends over 14 amino acids. CDR1 and CDR2 from the germline V gene are SGHRS and YFSETQ. The CDR3 region has the DNA TGCGCCAGCAGCTTGGAACAGGGCAGCACTGAAGCTTTCTTT. Amino acids: CASSLEQGSTEAFF.

This chain joins TRBV27 and TRBJ1-1; unclear D gene. Between the trimmed V and J ends, which lost 10 bases and 1 base, there was a span of 16 bases. This CDR3 has 14 amino acids. CDR1 and CDR2 (germline): MNHEY, SMNVEV (reference sequence). The CDR3: CATISRGGNTEAFF. The CDR3 nucleotides are TGTGCCACCATCTCGAGAGGTGGGAACACTGAAGCTTTCTTT.

The chain recombines TRBV27 with TRBJ2-1; 12 nucleotides align to TRBD2. The germline V gene has CDR1 MNHEY and CDR2 SMNVEV (reference sequence). This CDR3 comprises 20 residues. V lost 7 bases, J lost 4 bases, and 20 bases stayed unmatched. The CDR3 protein is CASNLILGLAGKPRYNEQFF. For the CDR3, the DNA is TGTGCCAGCAATCTAATCCTAGGACTAGCGGGAAAACCGCGTTACAATGAGCAGTTCTTC.

The gene calls are TRBV28 and TRBJ2-5; 7 nucleotides match TRBD2. With V trimmed by 2 bases and J by 4 bases, 13 bases remained unmatched. From germline, CDR1 is MDHEN and CDR2 SYDVKM. The CDR3 length is 17 residues. CDR3 DNA: TGTGCCAGCAGTTTACTTGTCCCCAGCGGGATTCGAGAGACCCAGTACTTC. Its translation is CASSLLVPSGIRETQYF.